The clone carrying this T cell receptor (beta chain) has a handful of counts. Its antigen is as yet unknown. Oncomine TCR Beta short-read sequencing was applied to DNA from cultured CD4+ T cells. It was from cultured CD4+ T cells that genomic DNA was extracted. TCRdb re-called the PCR reads through MiXCR, storing one row per CDR3 protein. In the table there are about 13,000 distinct CDR3 sequences, around 29% of which are singletons. Germline values: CDR1 KGHSH, CDR2 LQKENI. V dropped 4 bases and J dropped 1 base, with 19 bases sitting between them. This CDR3 has 17 amino acids. Treatment in this sample: approximately nine-day PBMC culture with coronavirus spike peptide pools or control peptides (ViraFEST assay). With peptide pools, ViraFEST first expanded antigen-specific T cells and afterwards sequenced their TCRs. The sample originates from a study of vaccination and CD4 T cells after COVID-19. Across the study: Six male and four female convalescents took part, two of them Hispanic.

The specimen was CD4+ T cells from blood, cultured in vitro, collected before SARS-CoV-2 vaccination. The chain carries TRBV18 and TRBJ1-2; possible D gene TRBD1, 6 bases. This TCR was sampled from a human donor who received a COVID-19 vaccine. Here the CDR3 DNA reads TGTGCCAGCTCACTCGGGCCATGGGACAATGTTAACTATGGCTACACCTTC. This encodes CASSLGPWDNVNYGYTF. Variable domain in full (rest from reference TRBV18 and TRBJ1-2): NAGVMQNPRHLVRRRGQEARLRCSPMKGHSHVYWYRQLPEEGLKFMVYLQKENIIDESGMPKERFSAEFPKEGPSILRIQQVVRGDSAAYFCASSLGPWDNVNYGYTFGSGTRLTVV.